The rows below give T cell receptor beta chains drawn from one sample of a study of blood T cells in healthy people across ages. TCRdb called the 5' RACE reads again in MiXCR, with one record for every CDR3 protein. The sample includes under 1,100,000 distinct CDR3 sequences, around 27% seen only once; the top ten take 0.65% to 0.75%. This sample was also put to use in a study of T cells of mothers and their children.

Input material: blood. The receptors derive from a girl aged 2 to 10 in good health. Both conserved end residues are part of each CDR3. A D gene is named only where the DNA matches it firmly. The size field is filled for only some rows; it gives once, few, many or a size class.

CDR3 DNA: TGTGCCAGCAGTAAGGTGGAGGCTAGTTCAGATACGCAGTATTTT
CDR3 protein: CASSKVEASSDTQYF
D gene: NA
J gene: TRBJ2-3
V gene: TRBV12-3/TRBV12-4
clone size: NA

CDR3 DNA: TGTGCCCGCAGCGCGGGAGGGGAGCTGTTTTTT
CDR3 protein: CARSAGGELFF
D gene: NA
J gene: TRBJ2-2
V gene: TRBV3-1
clone size: NA

CDR3 DNA: TGCAGCGTTGGGGACACCGGGGAGCTGTTTTTT
CDR3 protein: CSVGDTGELFF
D gene: NA
J gene: TRBJ2-2
V gene: TRBV29-1
clone size: NA

CDR3 DNA: TGTGCCAGCAGCTTGGGGGGTGTGAACCCCTACAATGAGCAGTTCTTC
CDR3 protein: CASSLGGVNPYNEQFF
D gene: NA
J gene: TRBJ2-1
V gene: TRBV5-5
clone size: NA

CDR3 DNA: TGTGCCAGCAGGAAGGGGGGCGAAGAGACCCAGTACTTC
CDR3 protein: CASRKGGEETQYF
D gene: NA
J gene: TRBJ2-5
V gene: TRBV28
clone size: NA

CDR3 DNA: TGTGCCAGCAGTGTGGATAGCGGGACTTACAATGAGCAGTTCTTC
CDR3 protein: CASSVDSGTYNEQFF
D gene: TRBD2
J gene: TRBJ2-1
V gene: TRBV2
clone size: NA

CDR3 DNA: TGTGCCAGCAGCCGGACCAGGGGGACCTACGAGCAGTACTTC
CDR3 protein: CASSRTRGTYEQYF
D gene: TRBD1
J gene: TRBJ2-7
V gene: TRBV27
clone size: few

CDR3 DNA: TGCAGTGCTTTCTTGACAGGGAGGGAGACCCAGTACTTC
CDR3 protein: CSAFLTGRETQYF
D gene: NA
J gene: TRBJ2-5
V gene: TRBV20-1
clone size: NA

CDR3 DNA: TGTGCCAGCAGTTTAAAGCGGGGGGGCCCCAATGAGCAGTTCTTC
CDR3 protein: CASSLKRGGPNEQFF
D gene: TRBD2
J gene: TRBJ2-1
V gene: TRBV28
clone size: few

CDR3 DNA: TGTGCCAGCAGCTTATCCGCCAGGAGAGGAAACACCATATATTTT
CDR3 protein: CASSLSARRGNTIYF
D gene: NA
J gene: TRBJ1-3
V gene: TRBV7-2
clone size: NA

CDR3 DNA: TGTGCCAGCAGGGGCGGCCAGCTTCACTACGAGCAGTACTTC
CDR3 protein: CASRGGQLHYEQYF
D gene: NA
J gene: TRBJ2-7
V gene: TRBV5-5
clone size: NA

CDR3 DNA: TGCGCCAGCAGCTTGGAGGGGGGACCGGAGCCTGAAGCTTTCTTT
CDR3 protein: CASSLEGGPEPEAFF
D gene: NA
J gene: TRBJ1-1
V gene: TRBV5-1
clone size: NA

CDR3 DNA: TGTGCCACCAGCAGAGAAGGCCTGACGTACCAAGAGACCCAGTACTTC
CDR3 protein: CATSREGLTYQETQYF
D gene: NA
J gene: TRBJ2-5
V gene: TRBV15
clone size: NA

CDR3 DNA: TGTGCCAGCAGCCCACTAGGGCCAGTAGGCAATGAGCAGTTCTTC
CDR3 protein: CASSPLGPVGNEQFF
D gene: NA
J gene: TRBJ2-1
V gene: TRBV7-2
clone size: few

CDR3 DNA: TGTGCCAGCAGCTCTGGACCGACTAGCGCGGGCAATGAGCAGTTCTTC
CDR3 protein: CASSSGPTSAGNEQFF
D gene: TRBD2
J gene: TRBJ2-1
V gene: TRBV7-3
clone size: NA

CDR3 DNA: TGCAGTGCTAGAACTAGCGGGGCGAGCTCCTACAATGAGCAGTTCTTC
CDR3 protein: CSARTSGASSYNEQFF
D gene: TRBD2
J gene: TRBJ2-1
V gene: TRBV20-1
clone size: NA

CDR3 DNA: TGCAGCGTTGTCCCCGCCACCGGGGAGCTGTTTTTT
CDR3 protein: CSVVPATGELFF
D gene: NA
J gene: TRBJ2-2
V gene: TRBV29-1
clone size: few

CDR3 DNA: TGTGCCAGCAGCTTTCGGCGGTATCAGCCCCAGCATTTT
CDR3 protein: CASSFRRYQPQHF
D gene: NA
J gene: TRBJ1-5
V gene: TRBV5-6
clone size: NA

CDR3 DNA: TGTGCCAGCAGCAACGCCACTAAAGAGACCCAGTACTTC
CDR3 protein: CASSNATKETQYF
D gene: NA
J gene: TRBJ2-5
V gene: TRBV13
clone size: NA

CDR3 DNA: TGTGCCAGCAGTGAATCCAGGGGCTACGAGCAGTACTTC
CDR3 protein: CASSESRGYEQYF
D gene: NA
J gene: TRBJ2-7
V gene: TRBV6-4
clone size: few

CDR3 DNA: TGTGCCAGTAGTATGGGGGTTGGTGGGGCCTCCTACGAGCAGTACTTC
CDR3 protein: CASSMGVGGASYEQYF
D gene: NA
J gene: TRBJ2-7
V gene: TRBV19
clone size: few

CDR3 DNA: TGTGCCAGCTGGCAGCAAGAGACCCAGTACTTC
CDR3 protein: CASWQQETQYF
D gene: NA
J gene: TRBJ2-5
V gene: TRBV2
clone size: once

CDR3 DNA: TGTGCCAGCAGTTACGAGCGGAGCTCCTACAATGAGCAGTTCTTC
CDR3 protein: CASSYERSSYNEQFF
D gene: NA
J gene: TRBJ2-1
V gene: TRBV6-5
clone size: few